Listed here is a single T cell receptor beta chain. Sequencing used immunoSEQ multiplex PCR; TCRdb keeps in-frame clones, though not all of them. Here the sample spans under 250,000 clones, about 90% being singletons. The CDR3 contains 15 residues. Germline V gives CDR1 MNHEY, CDR2 SMNVEV (reference sequence). With 5 bases clipped from V and 5 bases from J, the junction kept 11 bases outside the gene matches. This record belongs to a study of blood T cell repertoires in COVID-19. The sequenced material came from peripheral blood. The chain carries TRBV27 and TRBJ1-1, with TRBD1 matching 7 bases. This sequence originates from a man under 40 with COVID-19, enrolled during active disease. The CDR3 reads CASSPFRGSATEAFF. CDR3 DNA sequence: TGTGCCAGCAGTCCCTTCAGGGGGTCTGCGACTGAAGCTTTCTTT.